Presented here are 26 T cell receptor beta chains from one specimen sequenced in a study of radiotherapy plus CTLA-4 blockade in lung cancer. Sequencing was performed with immunoSEQ multiplex PCR; in TCRdb, only in-frame clones are kept and a portion is missing. Counted here are around 90,000 clones, under 90% occurring once; the ten biggest clones make up roughly 0.84%. The sample was peripheral blood, taken from a patient treated with radiotherapy plus ipilimumab. The receptors originated from a human donor with non-small cell lung cancer who had stable disease on radiotherapy plus ipilimumab.

V and J are TRBV19 and TRBJ2-1; D tentatively reads TRBD1 or TRBD2 (5 bases each). CDR1 LNHDA and CDR2 SQIVND come from the germline V gene (reference sequence). This CDR3 has 14 amino acids. V gave up 9 bases and J gave up 4 bases, with 16 bases separating them. The CDR3 sequence is CASRVGPQYNEQFF. In nucleotides, the CDR3 is TGTGCCAGCCGGGTGGGACCGCAATACAATGAGCAGTTCTTC.

The J gene is TRBJ1-6, the V gene TRBV7-2; TRBD1 might be the D (6 bases). V was trimmed by 6 bases and J by 14 bases, leaving 23 bases between them. Per germline, CDR1 SGHTA and CDR2 FQGNSA. The CDR3 is 15 amino acids. CDR3 in DNA: TGTGCCAGCAGATCCGGGGGGCAGGGAAGTGAGACCCTCCACTTT. Protein sequence: CASRSGGQGSETLHF.

This clone was picked up a small number of times. This chain joins TRBV19 and TRBJ2-1, with 10 bases identical to TRBD2. The germline gives CDR1 LNHDA, CDR2 SQIVND (reference sequence). The trim removed 5 bases at V and 7 bases at J, leaving 8 bases unmatched. This CDR3 is 15 amino acids long. CDR3 sequence (DNA): TGTGCCAGTAGTGGTCTAGCGGGAGTCGGAAATGAGCAGTTCTTC. This sequence encodes CASSGLAGVGNEQFF.

The V gene is TRBV25-1, the J gene TRBJ1-1; TRBD1 is a possible D gene (5 bases). The CDR3 loop spans 13 amino acids. The germline V gene has CDR1 MGHDK and CDR2 SYGVNS. V lost 4 bases and J 6 bases, leaving 12 bases between the germline ends. The CDR3: CASSVLGEAEAFF. The CDR3 nucleotides read TGTGCCAGCAGTGTCCTGGGGGAGGCTGAAGCTTTCTTT.

This rearrangement joins TRBV7-9 to TRBJ2-7; TRBD2 is a possible D gene (5 bases). CDR1 and CDR2 from the germline V gene are SEHNR and FQNEAQ (reference sequence). The CDR3 loop spans 11 amino acids. V lost 5 bases and J lost 4, with 6 bases in between. The CDR3: CASSRGYEQYF. The CDR3, as DNA: TGTGCCAGCAGCCGCGGGTACGAGCAGTACTTC.

CDR3 coding DNA: TGTGCCAGCTCACCACGGGCAGGGTCCCAGCCCCAGCATTTT. Translation: CASSPRAGSQPQHF. V is TRBV18 and J is TRBJ1-5; weak D call: TRBD1 (5 bases). Trimming removed 1 base at V and 7 bases at J, with 11 bases between. The germline gives CDR1 KGHSH, CDR2 LQKENI. The CDR3 runs 14 residues.

Here the CDR3 reads CASLLGGQYEQYF. CDR3 nucleotide sequence: TGTGCCAGCTTGCTGGGGGGGCAATACGAGCAGTACTTC. The rearrangement uses TRBV28 and TRBJ2-7, with TRBD2 as a possible D gene (7 bases). The CDR3 is made up of 13 amino acids. Germline V CDR1 and CDR2: MDHEN, SYDVKM. Trimming left V 8 bases short and J 4 bases short, with 15 bases between. Looking up the rest from reference TRBV28 and TRBJ2-7 gives the full variable domain: DVKVTQSSRYLVKRTGEKVFLECVQDMDHENMFWYRQDPGLGLRLIYFSYDVKMKEKGDIPEGYSVSREKKERFSLILESASTNQTSMYLCASLLGGQYEQYFGPGTRLTVT.

The rearrangement uses TRBV28 and TRBJ2-7; no firm D call. The CDR3 spans 12 residues. The germline V and J ends were trimmed by 5 bases and 6 bases, with 11 bases remaining between them. Looked up from germline, CDR1 is MDHEN and CDR2 is SYDVKM. As DNA, the CDR3 is TGTGCCAGCAGTCCCTCGTTTGGCGAGCAGTACTTC. This sequence encodes CASSPSFGEQYF. Full variable domain (remainder filled in from reference TRBV28 and TRBJ2-7): DVKVTQSSRYLVKRTGEKVFLECVQDMDHENMFWYRQDPGLGLRLIYFSYDVKMKEKGDIPEGYSVSREKKERFSLILESASTNQTSMYLCASSPSFGEQYFGPGTRLTVT.

V and J are TRBV28 and TRBJ1-4, with D perhaps matching TRBD1 (6 bases). The CDR3 consists of 15 residues. Trimming left V 2 bases short and J 8 bases short, with 15 bases between. CDR1 is MDHEN, CDR2 SYDVKM, per germline. In nucleotides, the CDR3 is TGTGCCAGCAGTTTACCAGTAGGGGGGCGGGAAAAACTGTTTTTT. It codes for CASSLPVGGREKLFF.

The chain links TRBV6-1 to TRBJ2-1; 11 bases align to TRBD2. V was clipped by 8 bases and J by 3 bases; unmatched bases: 6. Germline V gene sequence: CDR1 MNHNS, CDR2 SASEGT. CDR3 length: 15 amino acids. The CDR3 spells CASLTTSGNYNEQFF. The CDR3 bases are TGTGCCAGCCTAACGACTAGCGGGAACTACAATGAGCAGTTCTTC.

The V gene is TRBV9, the J gene TRBJ2-3; TRBD2 agrees at 13 bases. The V gene end was trimmed by 0 bases and the J gene end by 3 bases; junction bases not matched to a gene: 4. CDR1 is SGDLS, CDR2 YYNGEE, per germline. This CDR3 is 17 amino acids long. CDR3 region: CASSVGGLAGSTDTQYF. For the CDR3, the DNA is TGTGCCAGCAGCGTAGGGGGACTAGCGGGAAGTACAGATACGCAGTATTTT.

The V and J genes are TRBV7-9 and TRBJ2-1; TRBD2 is a possible D gene (5 bases). Deletions cut 6 bases from V and 8 bases from J, with 17 bases between. CDR3 length: 14 amino acids. CDR1 and CDR2 (germline): SEHNR, FQNEAQ (reference sequence). This chain's CDR3 is CASRPKAGRDEQFF. The CDR3 nucleotides are TGTGCCAGCAGACCAAAGGCGGGCCGGGATGAGCAGTTCTTC.

As DNA, the CDR3 is TGTGCCAGCAGCAAAGAGGGTAGCGGGACGCCCTACGAGCAGTACTTC. Protein: CASSKEGSGTPYEQYF. The chain links TRBV21-1 to TRBJ2-7; the D call TRBD2 from the table was never checked on the DNA. TRBV21-1 is a documented pseudogene. This CDR3 is built from 16 residues.

This clone has just a few counts. This rearrangement joins TRBV19 to TRBJ1-5; D is uncertain. The CDR3 totals 14 residues. Trimming took 0 bases from V and 6 from J, leaving 9 bases between them. CDR1 and CDR2 (germline): LNHDA, SQIVND (reference sequence). The CDR3 bases are TGTGCCAGTAGTATAGATCCAACTCCTCAGCCCCAGCATTTT. Protein sequence: CASSIDPTPQPQHF.

Concerning this clone itself: Different DNA sequences within this sample yield the same CDR3. DNA of the CDR3: TGTGCCAGCAGCTCCAGGGGAAACACCATATATTTT. It yields the protein CASSSRGNTIYF. V usage is TRBV7-8 and J usage is TRBJ1-3; no clear D gene. Trimming took off 4 bases at V and 4 bases at J, with 5 bases between the two ends. CDR3 size: 12 residues. The germline V gene encodes CDR1 SGHVS and CDR2 FQNEAQ.

This clone was seen a handful of times. V is TRBV30 and J is TRBJ1-1, with no clear D. From germline, CDR1 is GTSNPN and CDR2 SVGIG (reference sequence). V was cut by 3 bases and J by 1 base, with 15 bases left in between. This CDR3 spans 15 amino acids. The CDR3 nucleotides are TGTGCCTGGAGGGTTGGCTTGCTTTCGAACACTGAAGCTTTCTTT. The encoded protein is CAWRVGLLSNTEAFF.

This sequence joins TRBV2 and TRBJ1-2; D gene ambiguous. CDR1 SNHLY and CDR2 FYNNEI come from the germline V gene. V was pared by 3 bases and J by 1 base, with 6 bases between. The CDR3 has 13 residues. CDR3 nucleotides: TGTGCCAGCAGTGAGGGCAGTAACTATGGCTACACCTTC. Translation gives CASSEGSNYGYTF.

The chain recombines TRBV5-1 with TRBJ2-2, with 7 bases matching TRBD1. Germline V lookup: CDR1 SGHRS, CDR2 YFSETQ. The CDR3 sequence is 15 residues long. The V segment lost 1 base and the J segment 0 bases; nucleotides outside the gene matches: 0. In DNA, the CDR3 is TGCGCCAGCAGCTTGCAGGGGGCGAACACCGGGGAGCTGTTTTTT. Protein: CASSLQGANTGELFF.

The chain combines TRBV27 with TRBJ2-1; 9 positions agree with TRBD2. The CDR3 sequence is 16 residues long. CDR1 is MNHEY and CDR2 is SMNVEV in the germline V gene (reference sequence). The J segment lost 4 bases and the V segment lost 1 base, leaving 5 bases of the junction unmatched. This chain's CDR3 is CASSLWLAGPYNEQFF. The CDR3 DNA sequence: TGTGCCAGCAGTTTATGGCTAGCGGGACCGTACAATGAGCAGTTCTTC.

This sequence joins TRBV28 and TRBJ2-3, with TRBD2 identical over 8 bases. CDR3 length: 15 residues. Per germline, CDR1 MDHEN and CDR2 SYDVKM. V was pared by 3 bases and J by 5 bases, with 7 bases of the junction left unmatched. The CDR3 protein is CASSFPGGARDTQYF. The CDR3 bases are TGTGCCAGCAGTTTCCCCGGGGGGGCTAGAGATACGCAGTATTTT.

The chain employs TRBV2 and TRBJ2-3; D is possibly TRBD2 (5 bases). The V end was cut by 3 bases, the J end by 4 bases, with 11 bases between. Germline V CDR1 and CDR2: SNHLY, FYNNEI. The CDR3 loop spans 14 amino acids. CDR3 sequence reads: CASSDGLAPDTQYF. The CDR3 DNA reads TGTGCCAGCAGTGACGGGCTAGCCCCAGATACGCAGTATTTT.

This chain joins TRBV7-2 and TRBJ2-2; 15 bases fit TRBD2. This CDR3 has 17 amino acids. Trimming took 3 bases from V and 1 from J; bases not matched to a gene: 0. Per the germline V gene, CDR1 is SGHTA and CDR2 is FQGNSA. The CDR3 sequence is CASSLGLAGGNTGELFF. For the CDR3, the DNA is TGTGCCAGCAGCTTGGGACTAGCGGGGGGGAACACCGGGGAGCTGTTTTTT. Variable domain in full (rest from reference TRBV7-2 and TRBJ2-2): GAGVSQSPSNKVTEKGKDVELRCDPISGHTALYWYRQSLGQGLEFLIYFQGNSAPDKSGLPSDRFSAERTGGSVSTLTIQRTQQEDSAVYLCASSLGLAGGNTGELFFGEGSRLTVL.

The chain links TRBV7-2 to TRBJ2-3; D not resolved. Looked up from germline, CDR1 is SGHTA and CDR2 is FQGNSA. The CDR3 length is 13 residues. V gave up 5 bases and J gave up 8 bases, with 14 bases separating them. The CDR3 loop reads CASSTTLVATQYF. The DNA of the CDR3 is TGTGCCAGCAGCACCACTCTCGTGGCTACGCAGTATTTT.

This chain uses TRBV6-6 with TRBJ1-2, with D uncertain. The V gene's germline CDR1 is MNHNY and CDR2 SVGAGI (reference sequence). V was pared by 4 bases and J by 5 bases, with 11 bases between. The CDR3 sequence is 13 residues long. Here the CDR3 DNA reads TGTGCCAGCAGTTCTCCTTATGGGTATGGCTACACCTTC. Protein: CASSSPYGYGYTF.

This chain joins TRBV5-4 and TRBJ1-2; D is uncertain. The CDR3 totals 15 residues. V lost 4 bases to trimming and J lost 0 bases, with 13 bases between them. Germline values: CDR1 SGHNT, CDR2 YYREEE (reference sequence). The CDR3 DNA reads TGTGCCAGCAGCCCCTCTATAGGTGCTAACTATGGCTACACCTTC. Translation gives CASSPSIGANYGYTF.

J is TRBJ2-3 and V is TRBV20-1; D is undetermined. V lost 6 bases, J lost 7 bases, and 11 bases lay in between. Germline CDR1 is DFQATT and CDR2 is SNEGSKA (reference sequence). There are 11 residues in the CDR3. The chain's CDR3 is CSAAHDHTQYF. The DNA for the CDR3 is TGCAGTGCGGCACATGACCATACGCAGTATTTT.